The clone carrying this T cell receptor (beta chain) was observed at least ten times. Antigen unknown. This sample is drawn from a study of T cells in Graves' hyperthyroidism and ophthalmopathy. Study-wide context: Any treatment followed the collection of peripheral blood at initial diagnosis.

The ends were cut back, 7 bases at V and 4 bases at J, with 14 bases in the middle. The CDR3 contains 14 residues. The germline V gene has CDR1 SNHLY and CDR2 FYNNEI. RNA transcripts were the template for amplifying TCR beta CDR3 regions. An initial round of RT-PCR targeting the TCR CDR3 relied on the HTBI primer set. TCRdb ran MiXCR on the multiplex PCR reads and lists one entry per CDR3 protein. The table has 470,000 or so distinct CDR3 sequences, around 20% seen once. Whole-study findings and limits: Among clonotypes expanded in thyroid above 0.001, most were also found in blood.

Sequencing used blood. The sequence was obtained from a man younger than 35 with Graves' hyperthyroidism. The chain recombines TRBV2 with TRBJ1-3, with D unclear. The CDR3 nucleotides read TGTGCCAGCACCCAAGGACTGGGAGGAAACACCATATATTTT. Residues: CASTQGLGGNTIYF.